One sample yielded the 10 T cell receptor beta chains listed below, sequenced in a study of PD-1 blockade in classical Hodgkin lymphoma. All the patients suffered relapse after autologous stem cell transplantation, and brentuximab vedotin exposure differed. Sequencing used immunoSEQ multiplex PCR; TCRdb keeps in-frame clones, though not all of them. The repertoire holds about 58,000 clones, with approximately 89% as singletons. The material was peripheral blood mononuclear cells (PBMCs), obtained before the second cycle of nivolumab. These receptors all come from a human donor with classical Hodgkin lymphoma.

V is TRBV6-5 and J is TRBJ1-1; D is uncertain. Per the germline V gene, CDR1 is MNHEY and CDR2 is SVGAGI. The CDR3 length is 9 residues. V lost 6 bases to trimming and J lost 11 bases, with 7 bases between them. The CDR3 reads CASRLVAFF. The CDR3 bases are TGTGCCAGCAGGTTGGTGGCTTTCTTT.

The J gene is TRBJ2-5, the V gene TRBV9, with D perhaps assigned TRBD1 or TRBD2 (5 bases each). The V end lost 4 bases, the J end lost 4 bases, and 17 bases lay between the germline ends. Germline V gene data show CDR1 as SGDLS and CDR2 as YYNGEE. This CDR3 region has 15 residues. The CDR3 DNA follows: TGTGCCAGCAGCCCTTACCCGGGACCGGGAGAGACCCAGTACTTC. This translates into CASSPYPGPGETQYF.

The rearrangement joins TRBV11-2 to TRBJ1-6, with a weak D call TRBD1 (6 bases). CDR3 size: 14 residues. Trimming cost V 6 bases and J 7 bases, with 13 bases left between them. CDR1 and CDR2 (germline): SGHAT, FQNNGV. DNA for the CDR3: TGTGCCAGCAGTTCCTCGGACAGAAATTCACCCCTCCACTTT. Protein sequence: CASSSSDRNSPLHF.

The rearrangement links TRBV30 to TRBJ2-7; D unresolved. The V gene lost 3 bases and the J gene lost 3 bases, with 6 bases spanning the gap. Germline V gene sequence: CDR1 GTSNPN, CDR2 SVGIG (reference sequence). The CDR3 consists of 11 residues. CDR3 sequence (DNA): TGTGCCTGGAGGAGAGACTACGAGCAGTACTTC. This codes for CAWRRDYEQYF. Full variable domain (outside the CDR3, taken from reference TRBV30 and TRBJ2-7): SQTIHQWPATLVQPVGSPLSLECTVEGTSNPNLYWYRQAAGRGLQLLFYSVGIGQISSEVPQNLSASRPQDRQFILSSKKLLLSDSGFYLCAWRRDYEQYFGPGTRLTVT.

V usage is TRBV28 and J usage is TRBJ2-6; TRBD1 matches 8 bases. V was clipped by 6 bases and J by 0 bases; unmatched bases: 22. The CDR3 runs to 22 residues. The germline gives CDR1 MDHEN, CDR2 SYDVKM. CDR3 region: CASRTVRLYTIQGDSGANVLTF. CDR3 bases: TGTGCCAGCAGGACGGTTCGATTATATACTATACAGGGGGACTCTGGGGCCAACGTCCTGACTTTC.

This chain joins TRBV19 and TRBJ1-1; D unclear. Trimming took 3 bases from V and 2 from J, leaving 10 bases between them. The CDR3 has 14 residues. Germline-derived CDR1 and CDR2 are LNHDA and SQIVND (reference sequence). The CDR3 sequence: CASSMMIGNTEAFF. The DNA of the CDR3 is TGTGCCAGTAGTATGATGATCGGTAACACTGAAGCTTTCTTT.

J is TRBJ2-2 and V is TRBV2, with D hard to call. Germline loops: CDR1 SNHLY, CDR2 FYNNEI. The CDR3 length is 13 residues. With 6 bases removed from V and 9 bases from J, the gap between germline ends came to 14 bases. CDR3 DNA: TGTGCCAGCAGGGATGGGTACCTAAGGGAGCTGTTTTTT. Translated: CASRDGYLRELFF.

This sequence joins TRBV19 and TRBJ2-1, with 7 bases identical to TRBD2. J lost 6 bases, V lost 9 bases, and 11 bases had no gene match. The CDR3 runs to 14 residues. Per germline, CDR1 LNHDA and CDR2 SQIVND (reference sequence). Here the CDR3 DNA reads TGTGCCAGCTGTATCCCCGGGGGGATCAATGAGCAGTTCTTC. Translated, it gives CASCIPGGINEQFF.

This chain uses TRBV28 with TRBJ1-5; no clear D. The CDR3 is 15 residues long. Trimming took off 2 bases at V and 5 bases at J, with 13 bases between the two ends. Looked up from germline, CDR1 is MDHEN and CDR2 is SYDVKM. DNA of the CDR3: TGTGCCAGCAGTTTAGACTCCTGGGGAGATCAGCCCCAGCATTTT. It yields the protein CASSLDSWGDQPQHF.

The J gene is TRBJ1-1, the V gene TRBV7-6; 7 positions match TRBD1. CDR1 is SGHVS, CDR2 FNYEAQ, per germline. The junction had 9 bases not matched to a gene; V was cut back by 1 base and J by 4 bases. CDR3 length equals 16 residues. CDR3 sequence: CASSLDPRTGSTEAFF. In DNA form, the CDR3 reads TGTGCCAGCAGCTTAGACCCTCGGACAGGTAGCACTGAAGCTTTCTTT.